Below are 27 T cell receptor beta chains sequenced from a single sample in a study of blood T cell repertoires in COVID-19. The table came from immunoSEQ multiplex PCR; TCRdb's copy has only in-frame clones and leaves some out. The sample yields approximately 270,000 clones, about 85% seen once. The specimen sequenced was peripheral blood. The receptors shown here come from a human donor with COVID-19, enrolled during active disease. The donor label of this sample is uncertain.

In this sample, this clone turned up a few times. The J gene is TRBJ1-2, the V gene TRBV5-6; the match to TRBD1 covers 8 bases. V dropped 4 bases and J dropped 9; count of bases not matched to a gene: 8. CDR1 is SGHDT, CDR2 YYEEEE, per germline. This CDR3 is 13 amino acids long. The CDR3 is CASSRTGRGSYTF. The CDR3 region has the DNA TGTGCCAGCAGCCGGACAGGGCGTGGGAGCTACACCTTC.

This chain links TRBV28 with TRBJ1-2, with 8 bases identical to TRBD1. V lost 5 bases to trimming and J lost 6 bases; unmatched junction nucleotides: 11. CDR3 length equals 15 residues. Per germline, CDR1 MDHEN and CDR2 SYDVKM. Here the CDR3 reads CASSTLDRVDDGYTF. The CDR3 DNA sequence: TGTGCCAGCAGTACTTTGGACAGGGTAGACGATGGCTACACCTTC.

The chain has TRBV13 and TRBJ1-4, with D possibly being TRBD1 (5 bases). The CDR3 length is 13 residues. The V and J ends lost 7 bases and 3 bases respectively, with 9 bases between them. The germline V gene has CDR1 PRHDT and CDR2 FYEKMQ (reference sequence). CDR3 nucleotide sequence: TGTGCCAGCAACAGGAGGGCTAATGAAAAACTGTTTTTT. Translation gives CASNRRANEKLFF.

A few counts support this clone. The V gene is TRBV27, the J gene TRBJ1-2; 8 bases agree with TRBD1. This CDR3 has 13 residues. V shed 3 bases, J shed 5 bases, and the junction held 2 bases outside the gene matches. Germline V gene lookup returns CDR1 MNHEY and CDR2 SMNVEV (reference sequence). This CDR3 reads CASSFQGAYGYTF. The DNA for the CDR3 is TGTGCCAGCAGTTTCCAGGGGGCATATGGCTACACCTTC.

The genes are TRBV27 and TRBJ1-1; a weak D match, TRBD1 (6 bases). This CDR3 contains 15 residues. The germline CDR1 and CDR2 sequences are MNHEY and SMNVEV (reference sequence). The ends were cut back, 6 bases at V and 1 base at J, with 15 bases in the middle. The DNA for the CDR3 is TGTGCCAGCAGCCCGGGGTGGACAGCGAACACTGAAGCTTTCTTT. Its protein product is CASSPGWTANTEAFF.

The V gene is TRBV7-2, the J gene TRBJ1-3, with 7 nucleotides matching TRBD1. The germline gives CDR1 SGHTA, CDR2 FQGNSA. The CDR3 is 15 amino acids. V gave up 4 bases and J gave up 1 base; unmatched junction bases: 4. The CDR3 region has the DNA TGTGCCAGCAGCTACACAGGGGAATCTGGAAACACCATATATTTT. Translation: CASSYTGESGNTIYF.

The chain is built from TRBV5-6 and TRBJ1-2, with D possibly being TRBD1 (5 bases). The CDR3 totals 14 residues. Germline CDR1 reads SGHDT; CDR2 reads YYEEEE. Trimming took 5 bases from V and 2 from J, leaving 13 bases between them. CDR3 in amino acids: CASSLTETNYGYTF. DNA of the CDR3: TGTGCCAGCAGTTTGACAGAGACCAACTATGGCTACACCTTC.

CDR3 region: CASSYPTGNYGYTF. The CDR3 DNA reads as TGTGCCAGCAGTTACCCTACAGGGAACTATGGCTACACCTTC. This sequence joins TRBV6-2 or TRBV6-3 and TRBJ1-2, with D tentatively TRBD1 (6 bases). The CDR3 is 14 amino acids. Trimming stripped 2 bases from V and 2 bases from J, with 9 bases between. Germline V gene data show CDR1 as MNHEY and CDR2 as SVGEGT.

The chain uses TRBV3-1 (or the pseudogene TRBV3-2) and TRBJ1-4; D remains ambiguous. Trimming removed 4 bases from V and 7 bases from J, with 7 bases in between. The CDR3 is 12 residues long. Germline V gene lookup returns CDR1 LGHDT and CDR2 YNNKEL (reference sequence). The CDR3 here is CASSPVREKLFF. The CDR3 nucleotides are TGTGCCAGCAGCCCGGTTCGTGAAAAACTGTTTTTT.

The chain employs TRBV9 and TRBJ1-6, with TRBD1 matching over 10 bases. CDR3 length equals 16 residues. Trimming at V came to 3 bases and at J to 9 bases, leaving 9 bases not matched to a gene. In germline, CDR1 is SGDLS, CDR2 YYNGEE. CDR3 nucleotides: TGTGCCAGCAGCGGGATCCTCGACAGGGGGCCTTCACCCCTCCACTTT. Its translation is CASSGILDRGPSPLHF. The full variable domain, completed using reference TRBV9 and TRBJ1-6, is DSGVTQTPKHLITATGQRVTLRCSPRSGDLSVYWYQQSLDQGLQFLIQYYNGEERAKGNILERFSAQQFPDLHSELNLSSLELGDSALYFCASSGILDRGPSPLHFGNGTRLTVT.

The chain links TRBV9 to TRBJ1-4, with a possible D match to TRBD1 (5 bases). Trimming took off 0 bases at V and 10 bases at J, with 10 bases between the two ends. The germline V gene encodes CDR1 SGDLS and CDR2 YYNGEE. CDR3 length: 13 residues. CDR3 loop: CASSVDGTGKLFF. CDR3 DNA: TGTGCCAGCAGCGTAGATGGGACTGGAAAACTGTTTTTT.

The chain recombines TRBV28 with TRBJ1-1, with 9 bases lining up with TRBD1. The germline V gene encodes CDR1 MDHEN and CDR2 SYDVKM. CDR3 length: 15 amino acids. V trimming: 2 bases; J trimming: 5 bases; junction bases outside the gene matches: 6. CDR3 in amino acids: CASSLNRGLRTEAFF. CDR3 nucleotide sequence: TGTGCCAGCAGTTTAAACAGGGGGCTGAGAACTGAAGCTTTCTTT. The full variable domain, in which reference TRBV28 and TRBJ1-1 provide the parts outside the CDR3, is DVKVTQSSRYLVKRTGEKVFLECVQDMDHENMFWYRQDPGLGLRLIYFSYDVKMKEKGDIPEGYSVSREKKERFSLILESASTNQTSMYLCASSLNRGLRTEAFFGQGTRLTVV.

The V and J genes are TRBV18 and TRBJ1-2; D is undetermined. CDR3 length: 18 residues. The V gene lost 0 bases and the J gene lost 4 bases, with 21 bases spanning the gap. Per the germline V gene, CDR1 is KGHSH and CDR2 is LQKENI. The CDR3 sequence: CASSPPFRLEEVFYGYTF. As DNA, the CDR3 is TGTGCCAGCTCACCACCATTCCGTCTCGAGGAAGTCTTCTATGGCTACACCTTC.

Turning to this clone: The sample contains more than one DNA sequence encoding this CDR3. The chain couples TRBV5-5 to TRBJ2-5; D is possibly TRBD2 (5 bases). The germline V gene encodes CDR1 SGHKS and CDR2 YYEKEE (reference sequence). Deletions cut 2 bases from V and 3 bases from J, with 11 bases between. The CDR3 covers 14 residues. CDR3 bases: TGTGCCAGCAGCTTTGAGGGTCGAGAAGAGACCCAGTACTTC. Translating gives CASSFEGREETQYF.

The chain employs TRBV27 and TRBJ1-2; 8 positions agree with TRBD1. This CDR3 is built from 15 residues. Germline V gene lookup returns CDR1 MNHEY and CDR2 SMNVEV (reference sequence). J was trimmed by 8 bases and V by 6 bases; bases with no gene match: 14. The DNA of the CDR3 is TGTGCCAGCAGACCGATGGGTCAGGGGGCGATCGGCTACACCTTC. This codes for CASRPMGQGAIGYTF.

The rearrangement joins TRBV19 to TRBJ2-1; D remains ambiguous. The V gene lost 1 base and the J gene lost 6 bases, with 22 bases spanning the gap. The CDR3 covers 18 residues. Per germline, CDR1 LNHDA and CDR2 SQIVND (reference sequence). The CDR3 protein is CASSIGPPFGSQSNEQFF. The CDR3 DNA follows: TGTGCCAGTAGTATAGGTCCTCCGTTCGGTAGCCAGAGCAATGAGCAGTTCTTC.

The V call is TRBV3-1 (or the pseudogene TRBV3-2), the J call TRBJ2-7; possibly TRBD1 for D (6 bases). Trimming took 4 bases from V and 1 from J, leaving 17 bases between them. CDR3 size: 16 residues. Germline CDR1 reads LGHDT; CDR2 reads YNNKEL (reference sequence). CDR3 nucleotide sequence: TGTGCCAGCAGCCCCACCCCCCAGGGGATATCCTACGAGCAGTACTTC. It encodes CASSPTPQGISYEQYF.

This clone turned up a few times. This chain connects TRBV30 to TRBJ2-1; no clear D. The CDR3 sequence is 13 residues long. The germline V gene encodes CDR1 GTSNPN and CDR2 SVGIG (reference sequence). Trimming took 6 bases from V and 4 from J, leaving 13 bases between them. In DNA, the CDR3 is TGTGCCTGTTCCAAGAGGTCATACAATGAGCAGTTCTTC. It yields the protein CACSKRSYNEQFF.

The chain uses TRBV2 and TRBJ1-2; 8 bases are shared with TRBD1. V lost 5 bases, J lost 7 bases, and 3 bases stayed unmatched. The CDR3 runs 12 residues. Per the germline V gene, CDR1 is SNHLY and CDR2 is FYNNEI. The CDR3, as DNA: TGTGCCAGCAGTCCAGGACAGGGTGGCTACACCTTC. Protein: CASSPGQGGYTF.

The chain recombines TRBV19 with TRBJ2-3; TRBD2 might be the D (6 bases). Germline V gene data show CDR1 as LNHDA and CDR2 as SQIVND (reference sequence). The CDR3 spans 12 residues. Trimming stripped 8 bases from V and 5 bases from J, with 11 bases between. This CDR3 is CASGPGGDTQYF. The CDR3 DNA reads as TGTGCCAGTGGGCCCGGGGGAGATACGCAGTATTTT.

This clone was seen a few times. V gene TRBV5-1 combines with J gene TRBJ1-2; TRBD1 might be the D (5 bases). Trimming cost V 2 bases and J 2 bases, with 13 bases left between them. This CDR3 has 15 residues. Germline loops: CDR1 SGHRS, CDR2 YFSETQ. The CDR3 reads CASSFRDWRNYGYTF. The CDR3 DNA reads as TGCGCCAGCAGCTTCCGGGACTGGAGAAACTATGGCTACACCTTC.

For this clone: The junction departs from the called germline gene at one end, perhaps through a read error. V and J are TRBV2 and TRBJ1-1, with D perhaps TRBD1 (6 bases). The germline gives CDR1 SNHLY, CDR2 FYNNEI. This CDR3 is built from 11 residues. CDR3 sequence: CASRGGSGVIF. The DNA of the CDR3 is TGTGCCAGCAGAGGGGGTTCAGGGGTCATATTT.

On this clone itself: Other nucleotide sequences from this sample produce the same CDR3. In DNA form, the CDR3 reads TGTGCCAGCTCACCAGAGGGCGATTATGGCTACACCTTC. This encodes CASSPEGDYGYTF. V and J are TRBV18 and TRBJ1-2, with D uncertain. Germline CDR1 reads KGHSH; CDR2 reads LQKENI. This CDR3 is built from 13 residues. V was cut by 2 bases and J by 5 bases, with 9 bases left in between.

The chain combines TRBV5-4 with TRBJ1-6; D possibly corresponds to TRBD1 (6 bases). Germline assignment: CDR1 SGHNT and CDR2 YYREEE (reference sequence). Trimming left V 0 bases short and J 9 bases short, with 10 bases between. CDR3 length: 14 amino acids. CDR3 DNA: TGTGCCAGCAGCTTGGACAGGGTTGGTTCACCCCTCCACTTT. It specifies CASSLDRVGSPLHF.

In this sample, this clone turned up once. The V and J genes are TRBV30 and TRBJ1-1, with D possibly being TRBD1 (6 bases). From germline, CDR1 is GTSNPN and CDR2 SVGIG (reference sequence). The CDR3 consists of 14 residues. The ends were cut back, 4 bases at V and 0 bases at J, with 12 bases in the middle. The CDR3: CAWTLGQMNTEAFF. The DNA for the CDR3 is TGTGCCTGGACCCTAGGACAGATGAACACTGAAGCTTTCTTT.

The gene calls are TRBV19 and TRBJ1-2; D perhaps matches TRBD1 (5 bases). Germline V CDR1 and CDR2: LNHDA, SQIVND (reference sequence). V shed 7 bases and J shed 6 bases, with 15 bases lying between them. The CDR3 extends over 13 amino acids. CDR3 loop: CASMRGRADGYTF. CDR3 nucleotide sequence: TGTGCCAGTATGAGAGGCAGGGCGGATGGCTACACCTTC.

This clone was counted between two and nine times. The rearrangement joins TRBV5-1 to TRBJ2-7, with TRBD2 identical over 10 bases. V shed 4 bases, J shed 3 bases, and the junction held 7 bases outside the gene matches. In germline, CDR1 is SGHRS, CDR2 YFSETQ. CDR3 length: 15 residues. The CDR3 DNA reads TGCGCCAGCAGCACGACAGGACTAGCGGACTACGAGCAGTACTTC. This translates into CASSTTGLADYEQYF.